The text below deals with one T cell receptor (beta chain). This CDR3 has 11 amino acids. The V gene's germline CDR1 is LNHDA and CDR2 SQIVND (reference sequence). V lost 10 bases and J 3 bases, leaving 7 bases between the germline ends. The sample belongs to a study of T cell responses to AZD1222 COVID-19 vaccine. Using immunoSEQ multiplex PCR, the repertoire was profiled, and TCRdb retains in-frame clones only, with some absent. The sample consists of approximately 120,000 clones, roughly 90% of them appearing once. This receptor was obtained from an adult in good health. V usage is TRBV19 and J usage is TRBJ1-3; no firm D call. The specimen was peripheral blood, collected on day 0 of AZD1222 vaccination. Here the CDR3 DNA reads TGTGCCACCCGAAGTGGAAACACCATATATTTT. It specifies CATRSGNTIYF.